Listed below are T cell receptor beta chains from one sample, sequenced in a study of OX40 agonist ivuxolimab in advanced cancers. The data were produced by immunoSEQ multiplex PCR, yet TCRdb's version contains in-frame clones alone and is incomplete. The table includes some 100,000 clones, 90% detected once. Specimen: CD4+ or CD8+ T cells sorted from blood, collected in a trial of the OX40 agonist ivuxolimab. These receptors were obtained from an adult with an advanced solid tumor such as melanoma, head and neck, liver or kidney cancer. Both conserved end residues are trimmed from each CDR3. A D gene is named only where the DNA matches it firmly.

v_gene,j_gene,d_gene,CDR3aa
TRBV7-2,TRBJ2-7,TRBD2,ASSLGPAGAPYEQY
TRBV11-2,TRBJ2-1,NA,ASSLWDISYNEQF
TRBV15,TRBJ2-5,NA,ATSRDRAGVQETQY
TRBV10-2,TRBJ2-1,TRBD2,ASSAIAGSSYNEQF
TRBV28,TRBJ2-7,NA,AAAGVYEQY
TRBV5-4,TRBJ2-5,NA,ASSFIRDQETQY
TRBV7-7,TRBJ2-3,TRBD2,ASSSGLAGAADTQY
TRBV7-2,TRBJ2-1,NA,ASSLAGASNEQF
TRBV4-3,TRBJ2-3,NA,ASSQDHTPTSTDTQY
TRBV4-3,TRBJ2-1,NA,ASSQQSSYNEQF
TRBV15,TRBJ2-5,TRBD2,ATSMTSEETQY
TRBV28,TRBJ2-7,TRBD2,ALGRGPSYEQY
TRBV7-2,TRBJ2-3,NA,ASALHRGGGDTQY